The present T cell receptor (beta chain) was sequenced within a study of OX40 agonist ivuxolimab in advanced cancers. Overall study context: Clinicians treated patients with ivuxolimab, an agonistic anti-OX40 (CD134) antibody. Of the participants, approximately 38% had some prior anti-PD-1, anti-PD-L1 or anti-CTLA-4 therapy, which was allowed. Participants averaged about 60 years of age (range about 23 to 80) and were about 85% male. Overall study findings and caveats: Partial responders at 0.1-3.0 mg/kg showed near-lowest clonal expansion.

The repertoire was sequenced with immunoSEQ multiplex PCR; TCRdb's copy has only in-frame clones and lacks some. The table records about 60,000 clones, around 93% of them present only once. Regarding this clone: Its antigen is still unknown.

The CDR3 totals 15 residues. Trimming removed 0 bases from V and 1 base from J, with 10 bases in between. Germline V gives CDR1 SGDLS, CDR2 YYNGEE. The sequence was collected from an adult with an advanced solid tumor such as melanoma, head and neck, liver or kidney cancer. Material: CD4+ or CD8+ T cells sorted from blood, obtained in a trial of the OX40 agonist ivuxolimab. J is TRBJ1-1 and V is TRBV9; D call uncertain. The CDR3 here is CASSVGLTGNTEAFF. DNA for the CDR3: TGTGCCAGCAGCGTAGGGTTGACGGGGAACACTGAAGCTTTCTTT.